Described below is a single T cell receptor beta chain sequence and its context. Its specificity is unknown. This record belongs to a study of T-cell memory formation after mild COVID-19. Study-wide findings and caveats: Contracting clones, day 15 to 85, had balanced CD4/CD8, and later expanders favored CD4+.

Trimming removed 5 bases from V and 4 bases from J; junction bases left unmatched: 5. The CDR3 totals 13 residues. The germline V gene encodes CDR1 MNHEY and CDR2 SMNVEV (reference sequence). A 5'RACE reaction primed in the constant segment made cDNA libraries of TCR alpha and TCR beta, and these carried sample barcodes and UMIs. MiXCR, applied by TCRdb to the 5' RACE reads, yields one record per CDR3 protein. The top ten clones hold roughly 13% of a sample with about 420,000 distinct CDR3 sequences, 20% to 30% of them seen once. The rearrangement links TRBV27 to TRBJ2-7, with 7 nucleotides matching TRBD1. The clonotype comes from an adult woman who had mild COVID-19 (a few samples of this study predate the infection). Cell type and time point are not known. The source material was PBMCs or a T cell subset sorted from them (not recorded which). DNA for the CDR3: TGTGCCAGCAGTACGGGACAGAGGTACGAGCAGTACTTC. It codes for CASSTGQRYEQYF.